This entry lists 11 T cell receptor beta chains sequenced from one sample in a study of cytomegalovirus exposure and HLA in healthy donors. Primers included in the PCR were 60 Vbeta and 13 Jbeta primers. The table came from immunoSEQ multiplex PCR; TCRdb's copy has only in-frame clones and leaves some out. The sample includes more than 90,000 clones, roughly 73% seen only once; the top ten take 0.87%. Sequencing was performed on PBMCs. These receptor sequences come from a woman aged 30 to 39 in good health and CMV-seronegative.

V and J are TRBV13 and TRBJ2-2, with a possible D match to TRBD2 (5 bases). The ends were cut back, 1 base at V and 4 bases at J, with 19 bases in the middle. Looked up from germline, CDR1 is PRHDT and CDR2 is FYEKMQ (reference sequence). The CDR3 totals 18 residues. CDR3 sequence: CASSLVYPGNDFTGELFF. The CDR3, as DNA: TGTGCCAGCAGCTTAGTTTATCCCGGGAACGATTTCACCGGGGAGCTGTTTTTT.

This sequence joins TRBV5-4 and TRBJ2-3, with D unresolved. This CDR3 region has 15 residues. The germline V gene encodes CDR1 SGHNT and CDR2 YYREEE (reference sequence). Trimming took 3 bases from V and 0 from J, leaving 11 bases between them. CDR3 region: CASSSRVESTDTQYF. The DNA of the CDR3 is TGTGCCAGCAGCTCCCGTGTGGAGAGCACAGATACGCAGTATTTT.

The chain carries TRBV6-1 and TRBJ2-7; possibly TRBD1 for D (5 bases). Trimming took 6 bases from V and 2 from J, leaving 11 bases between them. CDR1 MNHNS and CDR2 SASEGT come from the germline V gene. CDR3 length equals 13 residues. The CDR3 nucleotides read TGTGCCAGCAGGTGGACACCTACCTACGAGCAGTACTTC. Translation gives CASRWTPTYEQYF.

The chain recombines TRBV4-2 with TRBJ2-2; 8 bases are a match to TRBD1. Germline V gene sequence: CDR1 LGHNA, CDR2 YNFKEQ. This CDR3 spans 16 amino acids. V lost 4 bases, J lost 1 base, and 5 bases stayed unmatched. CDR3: CASSPQGTGNTGELFF. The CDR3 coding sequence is TGTGCCAGCAGCCCCCAGGGGACAGGGAACACCGGGGAGCTGTTTTTT.

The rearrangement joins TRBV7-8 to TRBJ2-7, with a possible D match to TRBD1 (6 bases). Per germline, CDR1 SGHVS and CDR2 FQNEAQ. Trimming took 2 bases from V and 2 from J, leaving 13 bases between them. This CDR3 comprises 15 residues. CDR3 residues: CASSLSRDKAYEQYF. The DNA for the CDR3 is TGTGCCAGCAGCTTATCCCGGGACAAAGCCTACGAGCAGTACTTC. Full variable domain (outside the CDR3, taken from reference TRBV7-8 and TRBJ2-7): GAGVSQSPRYKVAKRGQDVALRCDPISGHVSLFWYQQALGQGPEFLTYFQNEAQLDKSGLPSDRFFAERPEGSVSTLKIQRTQQEDSAVYLCASSLSRDKAYEQYFGPGTRLTVT.

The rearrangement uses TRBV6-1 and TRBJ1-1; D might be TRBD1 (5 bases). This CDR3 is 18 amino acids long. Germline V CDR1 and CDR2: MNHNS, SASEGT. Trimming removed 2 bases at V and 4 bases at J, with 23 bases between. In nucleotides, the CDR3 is TGTGCCAGCAGTGAATTTGGGCAGGGTATGATGTTCGGCACTGAAGCTTTCTTT. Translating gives CASSEFGQGMMFGTEAFF.

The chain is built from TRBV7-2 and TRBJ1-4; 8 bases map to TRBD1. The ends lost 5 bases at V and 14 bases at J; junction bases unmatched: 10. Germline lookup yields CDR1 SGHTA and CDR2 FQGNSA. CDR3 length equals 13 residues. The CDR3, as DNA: TGTGCCAGCAGCCCCGGACAGGGAATGAGCCTGTTTTTT. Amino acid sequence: CASSPGQGMSLFF.

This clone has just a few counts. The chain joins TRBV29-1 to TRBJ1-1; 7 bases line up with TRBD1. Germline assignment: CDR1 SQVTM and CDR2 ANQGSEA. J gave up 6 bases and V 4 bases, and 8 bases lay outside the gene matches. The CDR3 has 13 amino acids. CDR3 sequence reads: CSVVRQGNAEAFF. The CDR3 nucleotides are TGCAGCGTTGTCAGACAGGGTAATGCTGAAGCTTTCTTT. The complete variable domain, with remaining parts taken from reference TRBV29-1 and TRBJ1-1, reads SAVISQKPSRDICQRGTSLTIQCQVDSQVTMMFWYRQQPGQSLTLIATANQGSEATYESGFVIDKFPISRPNLTFSTLTVSNMSPEDSSIYLCSVVRQGNAEAFFGQGTRLTVV.

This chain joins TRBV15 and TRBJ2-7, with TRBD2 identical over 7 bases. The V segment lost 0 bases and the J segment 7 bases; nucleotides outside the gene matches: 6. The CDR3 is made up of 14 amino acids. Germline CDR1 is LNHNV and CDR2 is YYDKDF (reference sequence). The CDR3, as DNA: TGTGCCACCAGCAGAGAAGTGCCCGGGGGGGAGCAGTACTTC. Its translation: CATSREVPGGEQYF.

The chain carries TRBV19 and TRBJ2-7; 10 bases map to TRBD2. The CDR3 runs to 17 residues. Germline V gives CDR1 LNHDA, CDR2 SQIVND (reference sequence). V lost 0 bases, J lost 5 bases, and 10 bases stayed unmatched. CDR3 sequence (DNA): TGTGCCAGTAGTATAGAAGGGAAAGCGGGAGGGCCGCACGAGCAGTACTTC. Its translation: CASSIEGKAGGPHEQYF.

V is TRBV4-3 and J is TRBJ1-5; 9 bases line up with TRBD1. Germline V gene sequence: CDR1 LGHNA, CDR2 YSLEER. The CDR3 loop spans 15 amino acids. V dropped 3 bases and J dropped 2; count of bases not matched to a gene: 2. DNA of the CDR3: TGCGCCAGCAGCCAGACAGGGGGGCGCAATCAGCCCCAGCATTTT. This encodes CASSQTGGRNQPQHF.